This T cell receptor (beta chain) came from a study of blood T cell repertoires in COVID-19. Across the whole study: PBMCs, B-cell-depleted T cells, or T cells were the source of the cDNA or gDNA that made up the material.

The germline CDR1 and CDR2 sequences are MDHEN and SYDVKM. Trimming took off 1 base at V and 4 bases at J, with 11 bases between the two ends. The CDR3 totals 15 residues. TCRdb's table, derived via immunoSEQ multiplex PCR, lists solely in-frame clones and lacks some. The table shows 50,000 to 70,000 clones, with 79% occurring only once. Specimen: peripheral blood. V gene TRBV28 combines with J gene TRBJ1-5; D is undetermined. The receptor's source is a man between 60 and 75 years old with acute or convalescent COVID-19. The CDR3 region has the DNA TGTGCCAGCAGTTTATTAGCCAGAGCTAATCAGCCCCAGCATTTT. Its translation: CASSLLARANQPQHF.